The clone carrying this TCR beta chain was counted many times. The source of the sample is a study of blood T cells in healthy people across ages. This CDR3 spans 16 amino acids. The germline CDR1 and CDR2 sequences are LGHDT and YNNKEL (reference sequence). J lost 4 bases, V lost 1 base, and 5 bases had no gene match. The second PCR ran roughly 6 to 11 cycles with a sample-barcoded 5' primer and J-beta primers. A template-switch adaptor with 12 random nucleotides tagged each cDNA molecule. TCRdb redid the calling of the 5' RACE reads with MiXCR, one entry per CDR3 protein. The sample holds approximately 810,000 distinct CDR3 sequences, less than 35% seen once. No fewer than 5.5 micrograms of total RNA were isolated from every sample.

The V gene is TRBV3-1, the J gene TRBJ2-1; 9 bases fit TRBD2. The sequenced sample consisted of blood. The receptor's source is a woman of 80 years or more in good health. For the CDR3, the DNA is TGTGCCAGCAGCCAAGTATTCCTAGCGGGGTACAATGAGCAGTTCTTC. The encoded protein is CASSQVFLAGYNEQFF.